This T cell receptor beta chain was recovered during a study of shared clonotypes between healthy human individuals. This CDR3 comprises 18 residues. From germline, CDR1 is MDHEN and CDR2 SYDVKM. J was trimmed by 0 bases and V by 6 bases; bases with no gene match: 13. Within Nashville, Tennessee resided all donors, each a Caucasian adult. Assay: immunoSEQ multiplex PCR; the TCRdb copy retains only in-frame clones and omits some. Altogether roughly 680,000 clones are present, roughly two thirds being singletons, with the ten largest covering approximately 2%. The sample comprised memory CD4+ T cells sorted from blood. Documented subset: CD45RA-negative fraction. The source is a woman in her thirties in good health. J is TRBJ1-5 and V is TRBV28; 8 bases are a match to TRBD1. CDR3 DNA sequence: TGTGCCAGCAGCCCCAGGACAGGGAAGGGATATAGCAATCAGCCCCAGCATTTT. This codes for CASSPRTGKGYSNQPQHF. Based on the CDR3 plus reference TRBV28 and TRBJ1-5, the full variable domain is DVKVTQSSRYLVKRTGEKVFLECVQDMDHENMFWYRQDPGLGLRLIYFSYDVKMKEKGDIPEGYSVSREKKERFSLILESASTNQTSMYLCASSPRTGKGYSNQPQHFGDGTRLSIL.